Each of the 31 T cell receptor beta chains below was sequenced from the same sample in a study of blood T cells in healthy people across ages. Primers used in a second PCR of roughly 7 to 12 cycles were a sample-barcoded 5' primer and a J-beta primer mix. TCRdb re-derived calls from the 5' RACE reads in MiXCR, one entry per CDR3 protein. The sample records about 930,000 distinct CDR3 sequences, about 29% being singletons. The same data also went into a second study, on T cells of mothers and their children.

Sequencing was carried out using blood. The receptors originated from a woman aged 40 to 50 in good health.

The chain uses TRBV6-5 and TRBJ1-1; D is undetermined. V lost 4 bases, J lost 4 bases, and 13 bases lay in between. The CDR3 runs to 14 residues. CDR1 MNHEY and CDR2 SVGAGI come from the germline V gene. Written as DNA, the CDR3 is TGTGCCAGCAGTTCATGGACGGGTACCACTGAAGCTTTCTTT. Translated: CASSSWTGTTEAFF.

Notes on this clonotype: An end of the junction differs from the germline gene, which may be a read error. This chain connects TRBV11-3 to TRBJ2-3; perhaps TRBD1 as D (5 bases). The CDR3 covers 15 residues. Germline V gene data show CDR1 as SGHNT and CDR2 as YENEEA. CDR3 DNA sequence: TGCGCCAGCAGCTTATATGAGACAGGCACAGATACGCAGTATTTT. Its protein is CASSLYETGTDTQYF.

The chain combines TRBV28 with TRBJ2-7; TRBD1 matches 8 bases. This CDR3 spans 15 amino acids. CDR1 and CDR2 (germline): MDHEN, SYDVKM. The V and J ends lost 5 bases and 3 bases, in that order; junction bases with no gene match: 9. The CDR3 sequence: CASSRPGTGIYEQYF. The CDR3 DNA reads as TGTGCCAGCAGTCGGCCCGGGACAGGCATCTACGAGCAGTACTTC.

This clonotype has only one observation. A much more abundant neighbour one base away suggests this may be a read error. The V gene is TRBV7-8, the J gene TRBJ2-7; D remains ambiguous. The CDR3 is 16 amino acids. Germline V gene data show CDR1 as SGHVS and CDR2 as FQNEAQ. V was clipped by 4 bases and J by 2 bases, with 18 bases between them. The chain's CDR3 is CASSSSDVPWPYEQYF. In DNA form, the CDR3 reads TGTGCCAGCAGCTCATCAGACGTCCCTTGGCCCTACGAGCAGTACTTC.

V usage is TRBV7-8 and J usage is TRBJ2-3; TRBD2 matches at 9 bases. In germline, CDR1 is SGHVS, CDR2 FQNEAQ. Unmatched junction bases numbered 14, after V lost 4 bases and J lost 3 bases. CDR3 length: 18 amino acids. CDR3 nucleotides: TGTGCCAGCAGCTCGGCCTCGGCGGGGGGGCCCTGGACAGATACGCAGTATTTT. It yields the protein CASSSASAGGPWTDTQYF. Full variable domain (outside the CDR3, taken from reference TRBV7-8 and TRBJ2-3): GAGVSQSPRYKVAKRGQDVALRCDPISGHVSLFWYQQALGQGPEFLTYFQNEAQLDKSGLPSDRFFAERPEGSVSTLKIQRTQQEDSAVYLCASSSASAGGPWTDTQYFGPGTRLTVL.

As for this clonotype: A clone one base away is much larger, so this may be a read error. The chain couples TRBV18 to TRBJ2-5, with 9 bases that match TRBD1. TRBJ2-7 explains the end of the DNA better; the J call may be wrong. CDR1 and CDR2 (germline): KGHSH, LQKENI. CDR3 length: 15 amino acids. CDR3 bases: TGTGCCAGCTCACCCCTTGGGACAGGGAACCACGAGCAGTACTTC. Amino acids: CASSPLGTGNHEQYF.

There are many counts of this clonotype. The rearrangement uses TRBV4-1 and TRBJ2-1, with unresolved D. The germline V gene encodes CDR1 MGHRA and CDR2 YSYEKL. The CDR3 sequence is 12 residues long. Trimming stripped 2 bases from V and 11 bases from J, with 10 bases between. The CDR3, as DNA: TGCGCCAGCAGCCAAAACATTGGTCAGCAGTTCTTC. Translation gives CASSQNIGQQFF.

The rearrangement links TRBV4-1 to TRBJ1-6; the D is unclear. The length of the CDR3 is 15 residues. Trimming shortened V by 1 base and J by 6 bases, and 10 bases separated the two germline ends. Germline V CDR1 and CDR2: MGHRA, YSYEKL. CDR3 bases: TGCGCCAGCAGCCAAGTAAGCACTTTTAATTCACCCCTCCACTTT. It encodes CASSQVSTFNSPLHF.

This clonotype showed up just a few times. The genes are TRBV20-1 and TRBJ1-2; possibly TRBD1 for D (6 bases). CDR3 size: 13 residues. Trimming took off 1 base at V and 4 bases at J, with 10 bases between the two ends. Germline V gives CDR1 DFQATT, CDR2 SNEGSKA (reference sequence). The CDR3, as DNA: TGCAGTGCTAGAGGGGGGCCTACCTATGGCTACACCTTC. The encoded protein is CSARGGPTYGYTF.

For the CDR3, the DNA is TGTGCCAGCAGTCCCGACAGGGCGGCTTACAAACTGTTTTTT. Translated, it gives CASSPDRAAYKLFF. The chain uses TRBV7-2 and TRBJ1-4; TRBD1 matches at 7 bases. The ends lost 6 bases at V and 11 bases at J; junction bases unmatched: 12. The CDR3 contains 14 residues. CDR1 and CDR2 (germline): SGHTA, FQGNSA.

This clonotype turned up a few times. The V gene is TRBV25-1, the J gene TRBJ1-6; D not resolved. This CDR3 comprises 16 residues. V dropped 0 bases and J dropped 5 bases, with 11 bases sitting between them. Germline V gives CDR1 MGHDK, CDR2 SYGVNS. The CDR3 spells CASSEYRTRNNSPLHF. Written as DNA, the CDR3 is TGTGCCAGCAGTGAATATCGGACCCGCAATAATTCACCCCTCCACTTT.

This chain joins TRBV6-6 and TRBJ1-2; D is ambiguous. V was pared by 1 base and J by 8 bases, with 14 bases between. CDR1 and CDR2 (germline): MNHNY, SVGAGI (reference sequence). The CDR3 has 14 amino acids. The CDR3 spells CASSYYYGSSGYTF. Written as DNA, the CDR3 is TGTGCCAGCAGTTACTACTACGGCAGCTCAGGCTACACCTTC.

This clonotype came up many times. This chain uses TRBV7-9 with TRBJ2-7, with D hard to call. Germline assignment: CDR1 SEHNR and CDR2 FQNEAQ (reference sequence). CDR3 size: 11 residues. V was cut by 5 bases and J by 5 bases, with 7 bases left in between. The CDR3 here is CASSGLDEQYF. CDR3 coding DNA: TGTGCCAGCAGCGGCCTTGACGAGCAGTACTTC.

The V gene is TRBV27, the J gene TRBJ1-2, with D hard to call. V lost 3 bases, J lost 4 bases, and 12 bases lay in between. There are 14 residues in the CDR3. Germline CDR1 MNHEY, CDR2 SMNVEV (reference sequence). The CDR3 is CASSFAGAIYGYTF. The CDR3, as DNA: TGTGCCAGCAGTTTCGCAGGAGCTATCTATGGCTACACCTTC.

This clonotype has only a few counts. V is TRBV15 and J is TRBJ1-2; D ambiguous. Germline V lookup: CDR1 LNHNV, CDR2 YYDKDF (reference sequence). V was cut by 6 bases and J by 0 bases, with 8 bases left in between. The CDR3 has 13 residues. CDR3 nucleotides: TGTGCCACCAGAGTTGGAACTAACTATGGCTACACCTTC. It codes for CATRVGTNYGYTF.

This clonotype was found a few times. CDR3 coding DNA: TGTGCCAGCAGTTTATCTTTAGACGCTTTGGCTGGCTACACCTTC. As protein: CASSLSLDALAGYTF. V and J are TRBV28 and TRBJ1-2; no definite D call. Trimming pared 1 base from V and 7 bases from J, leaving 16 bases between. The CDR3 runs 15 residues. Germline V lookup: CDR1 MDHEN, CDR2 SYDVKM.

Many counts were recorded for this clonotype. The rearrangement uses TRBV5-1 and TRBJ1-2; D unresolved. The CDR3 loop spans 13 amino acids. V was pared by 3 bases and J by 8 bases, with 14 bases between. CDR1 SGHRS and CDR2 YFSETQ come from the germline V gene. The CDR3 region is CASSSDAPLGYTF. CDR3 DNA sequence: TGCGCCAGCAGCTCGGACGCCCCACTGGGCTACACCTTC.

This clonotype appeared many times. This rearrangement joins TRBV12-3 or TRBV12-4 to TRBJ2-2, with D perhaps matching TRBD1 (6 bases). Trimming removed 2 bases at V and 4 bases at J, with 11 bases between. CDR3 length equals 15 residues. CDR3 sequence reads: CASSLTGHITGELFF. In DNA form, the CDR3 reads TGTGCCAGCAGTTTAACGGGACACATCACCGGGGAGCTGTTTTTT.

A few counts support this clonotype. This chain uses TRBV7-2 with TRBJ1-1, with D hard to call. Trimming pared 5 bases from V and 0 bases from J, leaving 16 bases between. Per the germline V gene, CDR1 is SGHTA and CDR2 is FQGNSA. The CDR3 contains 16 residues. CDR3 DNA sequence: TGTGCCAGCAGCCCCCCCCCGGGTTTGATGAACACTGAAGCTTTCTTT. Amino acids: CASSPPPGLMNTEAFF.

The V and J genes are TRBV18 and TRBJ2-7; D is possibly TRBD2 (6 bases). This CDR3 is 12 amino acids long. Germline assignment: CDR1 KGHSH and CDR2 LQKENI. Trimming left V 3 bases short and J 5 bases short, with 8 bases between. Here the CDR3 reads CASSPEGDEQYF. CDR3 bases: TGTGCCAGCTCACCGGAGGGCGACGAGCAGTACTTC.

The chain uses TRBV12-3 or TRBV12-4 and TRBJ1-1, with no clear D. The CDR3 spans 13 residues. Deletions cut 2 bases from V and 6 bases from J, with 10 bases between. The CDR3 loop is CASSLSAVAEAFF. DNA for the CDR3: TGTGCCAGCAGTTTAAGCGCAGTCGCTGAAGCTTTCTTT.

The chain has TRBV14 and TRBJ2-7; D not certain. The ends were cut back, 0 bases at V and 5 bases at J, with 17 bases in the middle. The CDR3 is 16 residues long. From germline, CDR1 is SGHDN and CDR2 FVKESK. The CDR3 is CASSQDRRTPGHEQYF. CDR3 nucleotides: TGTGCCAGCAGCCAAGATAGGCGGACCCCGGGCCACGAGCAGTACTTC.

This clonotype was observed a handful of times. The genes are TRBV10-3 and TRBJ1-1, with D possibly TRBD1 on 5 matching bases. The CDR3 totals 16 residues. The V and J ends lost 3 bases and 12 bases respectively, with 26 bases between them. Per germline, CDR1 ENHRY and CDR2 SYGVKD. CDR3 nucleotides: TGTGCCATCAGTGATGGGTTGGGAACACGCAACAGGCGGACTTTCTTT. It encodes CAISDGLGTRNRRTFF.

The rearrangement joins TRBV12-3 or TRBV12-4 to TRBJ1-5; a weak D match, TRBD1 (6 bases). Trimming took 5 bases from V and 7 from J, leaving 15 bases between them. The CDR3 loop spans 14 amino acids. Written as DNA, the CDR3 is TGTGCCAGCAGTCCTAACCCGGACAGCCAGCCCCAGCATTTT. This gives the protein CASSPNPDSQPQHF.

A note on this clonotype: A single base separates this from a much larger clone, so it may be a read error. The CDR3 sequence: CASSPIWWVADHGQFF. The CDR3 DNA follows: TGTGCCAGCAGTCCTATCTGGTGGGTAGCTGACCATGGGCAGTTCTTC. The rearrangement links TRBV12-3 or TRBV12-4 to TRBJ2-1, with D unresolved. The V end lost 5 bases, the J end lost 12 bases, and 26 bases lay between the germline ends. The CDR3 has 16 amino acids.

This clonotype has only one observation. The junction departs from the called germline gene at one end, perhaps through a read error. This rearrangement joins TRBV18 to TRBJ1-2, with 8 nucleotides matching TRBD1. CDR1 and CDR2 (germline): KGHSH, LQKENI. This CDR3 is built from 15 residues. CDR3: CASSPRTGSPDGYTF. CDR3 bases: TGCGCCAGCTCACCAAGGACAGGGTCCCCAGATGGCTACACCTTC.

There are many counts of this clonotype. This sequence joins TRBV29-1 and TRBJ2-6; possible D gene TRBD1, 5 bases. Germline CDR1 SQVTM, CDR2 ANQGSEA. The CDR3 is made up of 15 amino acids. Trimming cost V 4 bases and J 2 bases, with 12 bases left between them. The CDR3 sequence is CSVGRGLTGANVLTF. The CDR3 DNA is TGCAGCGTTGGAAGGGGTCTGACTGGGGCCAACGTCCTGACTTTC.

This clonotype turned up a few times. The chain links TRBV20-1 to TRBJ1-1; 9 bases are a match to TRBD1. CDR1 DFQATT and CDR2 SNEGSKA come from the germline V gene (reference sequence). This CDR3 spans 12 amino acids. With V trimmed by 4 bases and J by 5 bases, 2 bases remained unmatched. CDR3 coding DNA: TGCAGTGCTACAGGACAGGGGACTGAAGCTTTCTTT. This codes for CSATGQGTEAFF.

The CDR3 spells CANSLVTDTQYF. The CDR3 DNA reads TGTGCCAACAGCCTCGTCACAGATACGCAGTATTTT. V gene TRBV28 combines with J gene TRBJ2-3; D gene unclear. V lost 10 bases to trimming and J lost 2 bases, with 10 bases between them. CDR3 length: 12 residues. The germline gives CDR1 MDHEN, CDR2 SYDVKM.

V gene TRBV29-1 combines with J gene TRBJ2-1, with D tentatively TRBD1 (6 bases). Per the germline V gene, CDR1 is SQVTM and CDR2 is ANQGSEA. V lost 4 bases to trimming and J lost 4 bases, with 11 bases between them. The CDR3 contains 13 residues. The CDR3 sequence is CSVAGDRYNEQFF. CDR3 in DNA: TGCAGCGTTGCAGGGGATAGGTACAATGAGCAGTTCTTC.

This clonotype was observed many times. The chain has TRBV7-2 and TRBJ2-3, with TRBD2 as a possible D gene (6 bases). This CDR3 has 13 residues. Germline V gene sequence: CDR1 SGHTA, CDR2 FQGNSA. Trimming cost V 5 bases and J 6 bases, with 12 bases left between them. This CDR3 reads CASSQRLEDTQYF. In DNA form, the CDR3 reads TGTGCCAGCAGCCAGAGACTAGAGGATACGCAGTATTTT.